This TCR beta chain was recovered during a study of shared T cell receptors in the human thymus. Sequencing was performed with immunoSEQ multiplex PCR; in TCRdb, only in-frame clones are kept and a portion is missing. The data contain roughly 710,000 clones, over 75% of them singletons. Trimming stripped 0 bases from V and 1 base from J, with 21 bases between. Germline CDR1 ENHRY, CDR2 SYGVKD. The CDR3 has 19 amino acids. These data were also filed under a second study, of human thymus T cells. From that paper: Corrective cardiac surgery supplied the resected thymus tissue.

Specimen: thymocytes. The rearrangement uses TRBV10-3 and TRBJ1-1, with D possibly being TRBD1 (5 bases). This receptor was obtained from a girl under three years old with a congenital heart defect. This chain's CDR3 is CAISESRWGWAGKNTEAFF. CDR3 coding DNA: TGTGCCATCAGTGAGTCTAGGTGGGGATGGGCAGGGAAGAACACTGAAGCTTTCTTT.